This entry lists 2 T cell receptor beta chains sequenced from one sample in a study of shared clonotypes between healthy human individuals. Selected positively for CCR7 and CD45RO-negative, naive CD8 cells excluded terminally differentiated effector memory CD45RA+ cells. This table comes from immunoSEQ multiplex PCR, and its TCRdb copy is limited to in-frame clones, with some not included. The sample consists of roughly 2,000,000 clones, over 85% of them appearing once. Sequencing input: naive CD8+ T cells from PBMCs. All receptors derive from a man aged 18 to 30 in good health. Some clones in this sample may be carry-over from other donors' samples.

This CDR3 is CASSDTGPKQPQHF. CDR3 nucleotides: TGTGCCAGCAGTGACACAGGGCCAAAGCAGCCCCAGCATTTT. V usage is TRBV6-1 and J usage is TRBJ1-5; D perhaps matches TRBD1 (6 bases). The length of the CDR3 is 14 residues. The germline V and J ends were trimmed by 3 bases and 7 bases, with 13 bases remaining between them. Germline V CDR1 and CDR2: MNHNS, SASEGT.

This clone was counted once. The chain links TRBV9 to TRBJ2-7, with D perhaps matching TRBD1 (6 bases). V lost 2 bases and J lost 1, with 13 bases in between. CDR3 size: 15 residues. Per the germline V gene, CDR1 is SGDLS and CDR2 is YYNGEE. In nucleotides, the CDR3 is TGTGCCAGCAGCGTTGGGGGCGCGCGGTCCTACGAGCAGTACTTC. Residues: CASSVGGARSYEQYF.